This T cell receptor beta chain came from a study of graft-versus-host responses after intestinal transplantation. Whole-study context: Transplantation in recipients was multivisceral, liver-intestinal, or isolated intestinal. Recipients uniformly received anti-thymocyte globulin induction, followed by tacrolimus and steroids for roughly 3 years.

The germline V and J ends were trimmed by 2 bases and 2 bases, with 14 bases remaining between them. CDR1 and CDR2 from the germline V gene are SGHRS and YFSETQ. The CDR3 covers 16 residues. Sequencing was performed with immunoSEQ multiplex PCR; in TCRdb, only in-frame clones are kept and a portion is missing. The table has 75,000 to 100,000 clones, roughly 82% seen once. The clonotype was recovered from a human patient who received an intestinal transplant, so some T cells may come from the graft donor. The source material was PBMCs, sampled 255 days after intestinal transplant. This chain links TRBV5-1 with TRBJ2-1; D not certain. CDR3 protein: CASSFYPVTTYNEQFF. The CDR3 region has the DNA TGCGCCAGCAGCTTCTATCCTGTGACAACCTACAATGAGCAGTTCTTC.